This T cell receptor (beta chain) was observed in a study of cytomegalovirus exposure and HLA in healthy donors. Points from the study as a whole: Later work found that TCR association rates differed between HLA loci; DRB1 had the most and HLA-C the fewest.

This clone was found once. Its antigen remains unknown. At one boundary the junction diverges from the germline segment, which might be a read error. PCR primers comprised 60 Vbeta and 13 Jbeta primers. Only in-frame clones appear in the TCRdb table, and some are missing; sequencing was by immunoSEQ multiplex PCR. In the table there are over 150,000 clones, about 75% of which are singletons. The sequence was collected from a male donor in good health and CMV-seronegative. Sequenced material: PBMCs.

CDR3 protein: CASSLGYDEQFF. The CDR3 region has the DNA TGCGCCAGCAGCTTGGGCTACGATGAGCAGTTCTTC. V and J are TRBV5-1 and TRBJ2-1, with D hard to call. CDR1 and CDR2 from the germline V gene are SGHRS and YFSETQ. The CDR3 covers 12 residues.